This TCR beta chain originates from a study of vaccination and CD4 T cells after COVID-19. Overall study: Nasal swab PCR detected SARS-CoV-2 in convalescent patients; about 9 had mild disease, one severe. Post-vaccine sampling followed dose two by a median about 72 days (range 14 to 241).

This clonotype came up a few times. Its antigen remains unidentified. The time point was: late sampling 161 to 241 days after vaccination in a few convalescent patients. The sample's treatment: roughly 10-day PBMC culture with coronavirus spike peptide pools or control peptides (ViraFEST assay). Between the trimmed V and J ends, which lost 5 bases and 6 bases, there was a span of 19 bases. Germline V gene sequence: CDR1 MNHNS, CDR2 SASEGT. This CDR3 contains 15 residues. Scientists ran DNA taken from cultured CD4+ T cells through the Oncomine TCR Beta short-read assay for sequencing. Investigators isolated genomic DNA from cultured CD4+ T cells. MiXCR, run by TCRdb on the PCR reads, gives a single entry per CDR3 protein. This table has about 24,000 distinct CDR3 sequences, 40% to 50% appearing once.

The rearrangement uses TRBV6-1 and TRBJ1-2, with D possibly TRBD1 on 6 matching bases. The receptor was derived from a human donor who had recovered from COVID-19. The sequences come from CD4+ T cells from blood, cultured in vitro, collected about 7 months after SARS-CoV-2 vaccination. The CDR3 loop reads CASSQERTAGHGYTF. Written as DNA, the CDR3 is TGTGCCAGCAGTCAAGAACGGACAGCCGGACATGGCTACACCTTC.